The rows below give T cell receptor beta chains drawn from one sample of a study of CD8 T cells in ankylosing spondylitis. Using its own MiXCR run on the 5' RACE reads, TCRdb lists one record per CDR3 protein. Of 750,000 to 850,000 distinct CDR3 sequences listed, roughly 10% are singletons. Sequenced: blood, either unsorted or a sorted T cell fraction (not recorded which). These receptors were collected from a male donor with ankylosing spondylitis. The CDR3 runs from the conserved cysteine through the conserved F or W. Each record gives: clone size, J gene, V gene, D gene, CDR3 protein, CDR3 DNA. The D gene is left open where the match is weak. Size is omitted from some rows. Given values are once, few, many or a class for expanded clones.

>many|TRBJ2-5|TRBV20-1|-
CSAGGDSRQETQYF
TGCAGTGCTGGAGGGGACAGTAGGCAAGAGACCCAGTACTTC
>few|TRBJ2-5|TRBV20-1|-
CSARQSSQETQYF
TGCAGTGCTAGGCAGTCTAGCCAAGAGACCCAGTACTTC
>-|TRBJ2-1|TRBV5-1|-
CASSLEGRSYNEQFF
TGCGCCAGCAGCTTGGAGGGACGGTCCTACAATGAGCAGTTCTTC
>few|TRBJ2-7|TRBV4-2|TRBD2
CASSREAPTSETYEQYF
TGTGCCAGCAGCCGCGAGGCCCCAACTAGCGAGACCTACGAGCAGTACTTC
>many|TRBJ1-1|TRBV20-1|TRBD1
CSASWDRVYTEAFF
TGCAGTGCTAGTTGGGACAGGGTTTACACTGAAGCTTTCTTT
>few|TRBJ1-2|TRBV6-2/TRBV6-3|-
CAISSSYGYTF
TGTGCCATATCGTCATCCTATGGCTACACCTTC
>-|TRBJ2-3|TRBV6-1|TRBD2
CATAREVALTDTQYF
TGTGCCACCGCACGGGAGGTAGCGTTGACAGATACGCAGTATTTT
>few|TRBJ1-5|TRBV4-2|TRBD1
CASSQGQGGIGTQHF
TGTGCCAGCAGCCAAGGACAGGGGGGGATAGGGACCCAGCATTTT
>many|TRBJ1-1|TRBV29-1|TRBD1
CSVVGQGGAEAFF
TGCAGCGTTGTCGGACAGGGGGGCGCTGAAGCTTTCTTT
>-|TRBJ2-7|TRBV20-1|TRBD1
CSAHNPGQGKYEQYF
TGCAGTGCTCACAATCCGGGACAGGGAAAATACGAGCAGTACTTC
>few|TRBJ1-2|TRBV20-1|-
CSARDGGYGYTF
TGCAGTGCTAGAGATGGTGGCTATGGCTACACCTTC
>-|TRBJ1-1|TRBV20-1|-
CSARVGSGKAFF
TGCAGTGCTAGAGTAGGTTCAGGGAAAGCTTTCTTT
>-|TRBJ1-2|TRBV10-3|TRBD1
CAISKATGAPYGYTF
TGTGCCATCAGTAAAGCGACAGGGGCCCCGTATGGCTACACCTTC
>-|TRBJ2-3|TRBV24-1|-
CATSDPQGPTDTQYF
TGTGCCACCAGTGATCCACAGGGTCCCACAGATACGCAGTATTTT
>once|TRBJ1-2|TRBV14|-
CASSQAQSYGYTF
TGTGCCAGCAGCCAGGCACAGAGTTATGGCTACACCTTC
>-|TRBJ2-1|TRBV28|-
CASSFPWGRSSYNEQFF
TGTGCCAGCAGTTTTCCGTGGGGGAGGAGCTCCTACAATGAGCAGTTCTTC
>few|TRBJ2-3|TRBV18|-
CASSNARGVTDTQYF
TGTGCCAGCTCGAACGCCAGGGGAGTGACAGATACGCAGTATTTT
>few|TRBJ2-7|TRBV28|-
CASSPGLLPYEQYF
TGTGCCAGCAGTCCCGGACTACTCCCCTACGAGCAGTACTTC
>few|TRBJ2-1|TRBV5-1|-
CASSLGIAVEYNEQFF
TGCGCCAGCAGCTTGGGAATAGCGGTGGAATACAATGAGCAGTTCTTC
>many|TRBJ2-1|TRBV20-1|TRBD2
CSASGRGAYNEQFF
TGCAGTGCTAGCGGGAGGGGGGCCTACAATGAGCAGTTCTTC
>-|TRBJ2-5|TRBV5-1|TRBD1
CASSLVGQSQETQYF
TGCGCCAGCAGCTTGGTGGGACAGTCCCAAGAGACCCAGTACTTC
>few|TRBJ2-7|TRBV11-1|-
CASSLAPSGNSYEQYF
TGTGCCAGCAGCTTAGCGCCCTCCGGAAACTCCTACGAGCAGTACTTC
>few|TRBJ1-1|TRBV12-3/TRBV12-4|TRBD1
CASSQGAGERAFF
TGTGCCAGCAGCCAGGGGGCCGGGGAGAGAGCTTTCTTT
>-|TRBJ1-1|TRBV2|-
CASSDGEDTEAFF
TGTGCCAGCAGTGATGGGGAGGACACTGAAGCTTTCTTT
>few|TRBJ2-7|TRBV7-2|-
CASSLGAQGFEQYF
TGTGCCAGCAGCTTAGGAGCACAGGGATTCGAGCAGTACTTC
>-|TRBJ2-2|TRBV7-2|-
CASRQAAAGELFF
TGTGCCAGCAGACAGGCAGCAGCCGGGGAGCTGTTTTTT
>many|TRBJ2-3|TRBV25-1|-
CASSEFSTDTQYF
TGTGCCAGCAGTGAATTCAGCACAGATACGCAGTATTTT
>few|TRBJ2-7|TRBV11-2|TRBD1
CASSSSRDRGPYEQYF
TGTGCCAGCAGCTCAAGCCGGGACAGGGGGCCCTACGAGCAGTACTTC
>-|TRBJ1-2|TRBV20-1|-
CSARFRGGYTF
TGCAGTGCTAGATTCCGGGGTGGCTACACCTTC
>few|TRBJ1-5|TRBV20-1|-
CSASQTIQPQHF
TGCAGTGCTTCACAGACTATTCAGCCCCAGCATTTT
>few|TRBJ2-1|TRBV3-1|-
CASSQEPSISYNEQFF
TGTGCCAGCAGCCAAGAACCTAGCATCTCCTACAATGAGCAGTTCTTC
>few|TRBJ2-1|TRBV6-1|-
CASSPTGHGYNEQFF
TGTGCCAGCAGCCCCACGGGGCACGGCTACAATGAGCAGTTCTTC
>many|TRBJ1-5|TRBV20-1|TRBD1
CSARDSGGQRAQHF
TGCAGTGCTAGAGACTCGGGGGGACAGAGGGCCCAGCATTTT
>-|TRBJ2-5|TRBV7-3|-
CASSRTDGETQYF
TGTGCCAGCAGCCGGACAGACGGAGAGACCCAGTACTTC
>few|TRBJ2-7|TRBV2|-
CAFCFVDRVSGGNSYEQYF
TGTGCCTTCTGTTTTGTAGACAGGGTGTCGGGAGGGAACTCCTACGAGCAGTACTTC
>-|TRBJ1-2|TRBV6-2/TRBV6-3|TRBD1
CASSSGTVDGYTF
TGTGCCAGCAGCAGCGGGACAGTGGATGGCTACACCTTC
>few|TRBJ2-7|TRBV10-3|-
CAISFGASFDEQYF
TGTGCCATCAGTTTTGGGGCTAGCTTCGACGAGCAGTACTTC
>-|TRBJ2-2|TRBV27|-
CASSLSLVDPYLVGELFF
TGTGCCAGCAGTTTATCGTTGGTCGACCCCTACTTGGTCGGGGAGCTGTTTTTT
>few|TRBJ2-1|TRBV7-2|TRBD2
CASRNSGNSYNEQFF
TGTGCCAGCAGAAATAGCGGGAACTCCTACAATGAGCAGTTCTTC
>few|TRBJ2-7|TRBV5-1|-
CASSLGAGDLYEQYF
TGCGCCAGCAGCTTGGGGGCAGGGGACCTCTACGAGCAGTACTTC
>few|TRBJ1-2|TRBV10-3|-
CAISDTTGGYTF
TGTGCCATCAGTGACACCACCGGGGGCTACACCTTC